Listed here is a single TCR beta chain. Sequencing was performed with immunoSEQ multiplex PCR; in TCRdb, only in-frame clones are kept and a portion is missing. Of about 230,000 clones in the sample, more than 75% were seen once. This sample was included in a study of blood T cell repertoires in COVID-19. About the research overall: PBMCs, B-cell-depleted T cells, or T cells were the source of the cDNA or gDNA that made up the material.

This CDR3 region has 16 residues. Germline assignment: CDR1 SGHTA and CDR2 FQGTGA. The trim removed 2 bases at V and 0 bases at J, leaving 4 bases unmatched. This sequence originates from a man in his fifties with COVID-19, enrolled during active disease. This rearrangement joins TRBV7-3 to TRBJ2-1; 7 bases are a match to TRBD2. The sequenced sample consisted of peripheral blood. CDR3 sequence: CASSLRGSRSYNEQFF. CDR3 sequence (DNA): TGTGCCAGCAGCTTACGCGGGAGCCGCTCCTACAATGAGCAGTTCTTC.